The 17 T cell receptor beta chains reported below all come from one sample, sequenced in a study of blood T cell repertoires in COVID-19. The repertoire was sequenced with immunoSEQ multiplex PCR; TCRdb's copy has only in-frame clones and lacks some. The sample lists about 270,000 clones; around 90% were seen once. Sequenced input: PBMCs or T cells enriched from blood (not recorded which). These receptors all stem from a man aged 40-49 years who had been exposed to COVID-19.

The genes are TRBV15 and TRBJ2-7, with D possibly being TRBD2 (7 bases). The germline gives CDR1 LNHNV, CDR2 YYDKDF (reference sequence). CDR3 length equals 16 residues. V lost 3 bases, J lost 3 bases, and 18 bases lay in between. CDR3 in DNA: TGTGCCACCAGCAGTCCGGGGGGCCCGGAATACTACGAGCAGTACTTC. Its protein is CATSSPGGPEYYEQYF. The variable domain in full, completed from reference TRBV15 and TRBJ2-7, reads DAMVIQNPRYQVTQFGKPVTLSCSQTLNHNVMYWYQQKSSQAPKLLFHYYDKDFNNEADTPDNFQSRRPNTSFCFLDIRSPGLGDTAMYLCATSSPGGPEYYEQYFGPGTRLTVT.

Written as DNA, the CDR3 is TGTGCCAGCAGCGAGGGGGCTAGCGGGAGCTCCTACGAGCAGTACTTC. It is translated as CASSEGASGSSYEQYF. V gene TRBV14 combines with J gene TRBJ2-7; TRBD2 matches at 10 bases. Germline lookup yields CDR1 SGHDN and CDR2 FVKESK. The V segment lost 5 bases and the J segment 0 bases; nucleotides outside the gene matches: 7. The CDR3 covers 16 residues.

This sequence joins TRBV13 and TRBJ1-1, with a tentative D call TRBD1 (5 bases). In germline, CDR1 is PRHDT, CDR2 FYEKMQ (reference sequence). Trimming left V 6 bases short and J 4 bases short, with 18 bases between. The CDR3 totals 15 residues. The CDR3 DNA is TGTGCCAGCAGACCCGTGCGGGGCGGGAGCACTGAAGCTTTCTTT. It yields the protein CASRPVRGGSTEAFF.

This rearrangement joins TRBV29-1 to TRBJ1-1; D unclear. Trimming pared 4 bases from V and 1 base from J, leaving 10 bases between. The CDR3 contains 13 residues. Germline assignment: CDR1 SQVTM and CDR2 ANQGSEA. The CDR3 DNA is TGCAGCGTTGCGAGAGGCTCGAACACTGAAGCTTTCTTT. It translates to CSVARGSNTEAFF. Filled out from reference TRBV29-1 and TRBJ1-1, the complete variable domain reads SAVISQKPSRDICQRGTSLTIQCQVDSQVTMMFWYRQQPGQSLTLIATANQGSEATYESGFVIDKFPISRPNLTFSTLTVSNMSPEDSSIYLCSVARGSNTEAFFGQGTRLTVV.

The chain's CDR3 is CATSFEGATPSSYNSPLHF. The CDR3 nucleotides read TGTGCCACCAGTTTTGAAGGGGCCACACCGAGCTCCTATAATTCACCCCTCCACTTT. The chain couples TRBV24-1 to TRBJ1-6, with a weak D call TRBD1 (5 bases). CDR1 and CDR2 (germline): KGHDR, SFDVKD. The CDR3 loop spans 19 amino acids. Trimming cost V 6 bases and J 0 bases, with 20 bases left between them.

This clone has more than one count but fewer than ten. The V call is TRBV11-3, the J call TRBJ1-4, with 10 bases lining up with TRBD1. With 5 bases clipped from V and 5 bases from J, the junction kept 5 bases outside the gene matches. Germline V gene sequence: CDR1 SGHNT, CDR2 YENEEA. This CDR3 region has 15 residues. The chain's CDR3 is CASSPGQGENEKLFF. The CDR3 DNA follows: TGTGCCAGCAGCCCAGGACAGGGGGAAAATGAAAAACTGTTTTTT. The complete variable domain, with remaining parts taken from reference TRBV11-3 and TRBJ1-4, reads EAGVVQSPRYKIIEKKQPVAFWCNPISGHNTLYWYLQNLGQGPELLIRYENEEAVDDSQLPKDRFSAERLKGVDSTLKIQPAELGDSAVYLCASSPGQGENEKLFFGSGTQLSVL.

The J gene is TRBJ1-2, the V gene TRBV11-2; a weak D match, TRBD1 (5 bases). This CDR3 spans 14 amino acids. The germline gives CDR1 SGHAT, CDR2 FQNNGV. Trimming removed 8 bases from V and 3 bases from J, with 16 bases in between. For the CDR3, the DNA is TGTGCCAGCGGCCATAGGGGCGCCGACTATGGCTACACCTTC. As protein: CASGHRGADYGYTF.

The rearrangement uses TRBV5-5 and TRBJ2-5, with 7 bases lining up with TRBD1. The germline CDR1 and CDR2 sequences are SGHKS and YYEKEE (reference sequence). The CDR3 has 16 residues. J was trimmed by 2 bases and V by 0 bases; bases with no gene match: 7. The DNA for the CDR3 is TGTGCCAGCAGCTTGGGGGACAGTGTCACTCAAGAGACCCAGTACTTC. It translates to CASSLGDSVTQETQYF.

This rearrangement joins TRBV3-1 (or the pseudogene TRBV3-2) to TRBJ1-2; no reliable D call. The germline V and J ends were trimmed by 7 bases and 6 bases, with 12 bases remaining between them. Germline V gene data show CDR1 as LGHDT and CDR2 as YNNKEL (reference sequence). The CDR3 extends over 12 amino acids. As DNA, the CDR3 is TGTGCCAGCAATTCCGGGGTGGATGGCTACACCTTC. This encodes CASNSGVDGYTF.

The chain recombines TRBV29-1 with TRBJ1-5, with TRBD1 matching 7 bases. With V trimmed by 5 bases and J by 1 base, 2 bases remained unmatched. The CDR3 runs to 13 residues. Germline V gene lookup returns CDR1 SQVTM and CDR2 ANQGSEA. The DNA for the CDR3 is TGCAGCGTTAGGGGACAGAGCAATCAGCCCCAGCATTTT. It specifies CSVRGQSNQPQHF.

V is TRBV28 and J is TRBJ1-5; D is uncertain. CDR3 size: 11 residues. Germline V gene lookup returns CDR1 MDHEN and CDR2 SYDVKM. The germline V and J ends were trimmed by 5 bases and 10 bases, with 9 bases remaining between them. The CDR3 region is CASSVSNPQHF. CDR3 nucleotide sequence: TGTGCCAGCAGTGTAAGCAACCCCCAGCATTTT.

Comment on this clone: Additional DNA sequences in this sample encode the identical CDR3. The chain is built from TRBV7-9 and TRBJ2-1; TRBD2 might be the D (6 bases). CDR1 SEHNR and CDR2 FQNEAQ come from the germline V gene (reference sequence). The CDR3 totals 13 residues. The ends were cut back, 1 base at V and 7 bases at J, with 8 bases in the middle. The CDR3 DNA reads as TGTGCCAGCAGCTTAGTAGGAGGGAATGAGCAGTTCTTC. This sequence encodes CASSLVGGNEQFF.

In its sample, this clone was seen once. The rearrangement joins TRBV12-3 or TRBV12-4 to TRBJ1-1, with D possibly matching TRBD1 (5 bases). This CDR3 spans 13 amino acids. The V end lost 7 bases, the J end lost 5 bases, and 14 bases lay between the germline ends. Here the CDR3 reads CASTQSQGTEAFF. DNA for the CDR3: TGTGCCAGCACCCAATCCCAGGGAACTGAAGCTTTCTTT.

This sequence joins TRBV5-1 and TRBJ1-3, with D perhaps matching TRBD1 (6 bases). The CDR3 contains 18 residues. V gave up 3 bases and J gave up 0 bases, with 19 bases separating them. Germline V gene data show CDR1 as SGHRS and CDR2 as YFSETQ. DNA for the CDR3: TGCGCCAGCAGCTGGACCCCCTCAGGGGCCGACTCTGGAAACACCATATATTTT. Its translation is CASSWTPSGADSGNTIYF.

Here the CDR3 reads CASSLDRRSVYYTF. The CDR3 DNA sequence: TGTGCCAGCAGTTTAGACAGGAGGTCGGTTTACTACACCTTC. V is TRBV28 and J is TRBJ1-2; D is possibly TRBD1 (6 bases). CDR3 length: 14 amino acids. Deletions cut 2 bases from V and 10 bases from J, with 17 bases between. CDR1 MDHEN and CDR2 SYDVKM come from the germline V gene.

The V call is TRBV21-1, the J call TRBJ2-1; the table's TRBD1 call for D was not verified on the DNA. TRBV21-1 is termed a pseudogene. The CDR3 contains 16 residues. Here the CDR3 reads CASSGPDRGVYNEQFF. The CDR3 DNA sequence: TGTGCCAGCAGCGGACCGGACAGGGGAGTCTACAATGAGCAGTTCTTC.

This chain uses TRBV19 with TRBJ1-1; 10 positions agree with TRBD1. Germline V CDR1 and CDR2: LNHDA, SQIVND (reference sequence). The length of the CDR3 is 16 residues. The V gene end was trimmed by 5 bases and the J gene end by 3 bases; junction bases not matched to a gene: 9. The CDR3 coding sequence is TGTGCCAGTAGTTACGCCCTGGGACAGGGGTACACTGAAGCTTTCTTT. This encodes CASSYALGQGYTEAFF.